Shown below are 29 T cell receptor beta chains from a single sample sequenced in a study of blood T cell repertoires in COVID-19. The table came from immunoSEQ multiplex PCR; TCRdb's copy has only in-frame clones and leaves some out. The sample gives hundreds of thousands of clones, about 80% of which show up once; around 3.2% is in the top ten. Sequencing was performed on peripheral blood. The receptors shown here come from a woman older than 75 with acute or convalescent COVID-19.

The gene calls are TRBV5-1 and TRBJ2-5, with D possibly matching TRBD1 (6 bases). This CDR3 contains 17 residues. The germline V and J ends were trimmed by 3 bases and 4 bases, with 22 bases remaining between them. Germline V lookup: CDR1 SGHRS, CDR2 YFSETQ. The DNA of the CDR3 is TGCGCCAGCAGCTCCCCGTTGAGTATCAGGGGTGGAGAGACCCAGTACTTC. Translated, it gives CASSSPLSIRGGETQYF.

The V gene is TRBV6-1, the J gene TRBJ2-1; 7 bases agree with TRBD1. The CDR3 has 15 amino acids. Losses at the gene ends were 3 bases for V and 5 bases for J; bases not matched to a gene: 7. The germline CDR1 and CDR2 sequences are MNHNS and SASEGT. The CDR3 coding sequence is TGTGCCAGCAGTGACCGGAACAGGGGAAACAATGAGCAGTTCTTC. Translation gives CASSDRNRGNNEQFF.

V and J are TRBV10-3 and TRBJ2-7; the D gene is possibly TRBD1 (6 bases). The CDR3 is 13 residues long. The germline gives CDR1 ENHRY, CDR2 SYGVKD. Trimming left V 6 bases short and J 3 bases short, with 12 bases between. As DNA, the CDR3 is TGTGCCATCAGCAAGGAAGGGGGCTACGAGCAGTACTTC. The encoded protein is CAISKEGGYEQYF.

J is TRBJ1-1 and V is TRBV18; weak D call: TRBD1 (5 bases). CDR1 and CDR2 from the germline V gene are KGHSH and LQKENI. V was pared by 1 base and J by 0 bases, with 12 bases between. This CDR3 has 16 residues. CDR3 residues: CASSPQEGQLNTEAFF. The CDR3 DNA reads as TGTGCCAGCTCACCACAGGAGGGGCAGCTGAACACTGAAGCTTTCTTT.

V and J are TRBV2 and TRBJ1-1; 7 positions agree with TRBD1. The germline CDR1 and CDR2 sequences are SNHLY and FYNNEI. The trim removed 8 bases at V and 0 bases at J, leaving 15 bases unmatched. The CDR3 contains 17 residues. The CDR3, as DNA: TGTGCCAGCTCGCCAAGGGGGCAGGGGAGACTGAACACTGAAGCTTTCTTT. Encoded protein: CASSPRGQGRLNTEAFF.

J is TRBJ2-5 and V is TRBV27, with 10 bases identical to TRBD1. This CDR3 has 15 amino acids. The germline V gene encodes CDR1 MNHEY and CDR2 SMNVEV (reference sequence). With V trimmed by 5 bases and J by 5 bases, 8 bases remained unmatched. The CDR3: CASSDRDRGSETQYF. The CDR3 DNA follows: TGTGCCAGCAGTGACCGGGACAGGGGAAGCGAGACCCAGTACTTC.

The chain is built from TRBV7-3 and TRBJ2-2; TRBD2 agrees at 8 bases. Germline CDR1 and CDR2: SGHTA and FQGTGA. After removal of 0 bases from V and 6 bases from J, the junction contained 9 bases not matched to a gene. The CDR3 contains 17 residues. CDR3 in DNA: TGTGCCAGCAGCTTAACCCCTGGACTAGCAGGGGCCGGGGAGCTGTTTTTT. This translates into CASSLTPGLAGAGELFF. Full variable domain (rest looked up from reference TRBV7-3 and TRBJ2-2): GAGVSQTPSNKVTEKGKYVELRCDPISGHTALYWYRQSLGQGPEFLIYFQGTGAADDSGLPNDRFFAVRPEGSVSTLKIQRTERGDSAVYLCASSLTPGLAGAGELFFGEGSRLTVL.

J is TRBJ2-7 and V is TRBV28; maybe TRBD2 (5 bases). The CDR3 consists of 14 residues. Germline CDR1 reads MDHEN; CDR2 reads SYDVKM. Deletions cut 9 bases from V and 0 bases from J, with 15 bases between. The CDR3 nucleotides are TGTGCCAGTCAGGAGGCCCCAAGCTCCTACGAGCAGTACTTC. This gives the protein CASQEAPSSYEQYF. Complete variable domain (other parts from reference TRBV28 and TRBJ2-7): DVKVTQSSRYLVKRTGEKVFLECVQDMDHENMFWYRQDPGLGLRLIYFSYDVKMKEKGDIPEGYSVSREKKERFSLILESASTNQTSMYLCASQEAPSSYEQYFGPGTRLTVT.

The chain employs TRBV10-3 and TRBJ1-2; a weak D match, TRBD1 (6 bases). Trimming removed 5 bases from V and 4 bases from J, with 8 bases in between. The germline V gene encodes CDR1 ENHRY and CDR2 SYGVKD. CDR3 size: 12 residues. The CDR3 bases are TGTGCCATCAGTCCGGACAGCTATGGCTACACCTTC. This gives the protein CAISPDSYGYTF.

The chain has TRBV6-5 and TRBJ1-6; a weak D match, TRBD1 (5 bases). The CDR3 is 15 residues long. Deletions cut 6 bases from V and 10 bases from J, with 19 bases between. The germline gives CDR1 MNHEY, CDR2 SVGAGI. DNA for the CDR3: TGTGCCAGCAGATCGCCCCGGGGGGTAGGGTCACCCCTCCACTTT. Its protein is CASRSPRGVGSPLHF.

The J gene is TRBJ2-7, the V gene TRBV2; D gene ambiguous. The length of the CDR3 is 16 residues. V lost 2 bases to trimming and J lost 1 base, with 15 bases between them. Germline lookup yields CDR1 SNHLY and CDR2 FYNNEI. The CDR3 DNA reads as TGTGCCAGCAGTGAATTGGCCACTCTCGGGTCCTACGAGCAGTACTTC. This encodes CASSELATLGSYEQYF.

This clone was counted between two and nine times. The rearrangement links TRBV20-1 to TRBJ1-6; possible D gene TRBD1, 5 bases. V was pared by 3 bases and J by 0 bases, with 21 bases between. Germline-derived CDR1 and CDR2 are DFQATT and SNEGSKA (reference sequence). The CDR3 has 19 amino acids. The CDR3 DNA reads TGCAGTGCTAGTTCTTCTGGGGCTTTCTCTAGCTCCTATAATTCACCCCTCCACTTT. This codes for CSASSSGAFSSSYNSPLHF.

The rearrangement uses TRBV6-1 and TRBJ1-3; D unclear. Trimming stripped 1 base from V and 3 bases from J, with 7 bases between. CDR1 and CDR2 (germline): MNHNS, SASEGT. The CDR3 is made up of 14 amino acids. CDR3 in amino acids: CASSEGGFGNTIYF. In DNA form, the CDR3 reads TGTGCCAGCAGTGAAGGCGGGTTTGGAAACACCATATATTTT.

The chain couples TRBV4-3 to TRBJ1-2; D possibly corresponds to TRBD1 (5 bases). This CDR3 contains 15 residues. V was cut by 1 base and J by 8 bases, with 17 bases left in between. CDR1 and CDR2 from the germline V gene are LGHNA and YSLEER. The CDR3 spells CASSQAIQGWGGYTF. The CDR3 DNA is TGCGCCAGCAGCCAAGCAATTCAGGGCTGGGGCGGCTACACCTTC.

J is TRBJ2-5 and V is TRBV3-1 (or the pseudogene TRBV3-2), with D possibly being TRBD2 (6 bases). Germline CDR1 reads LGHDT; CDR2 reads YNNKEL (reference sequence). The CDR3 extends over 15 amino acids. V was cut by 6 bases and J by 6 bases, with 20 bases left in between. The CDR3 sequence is CASSKWEVREQTQYF. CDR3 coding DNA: TGTGCCAGCAGTAAATGGGAGGTGCGGGAACAGACCCAGTACTTC.

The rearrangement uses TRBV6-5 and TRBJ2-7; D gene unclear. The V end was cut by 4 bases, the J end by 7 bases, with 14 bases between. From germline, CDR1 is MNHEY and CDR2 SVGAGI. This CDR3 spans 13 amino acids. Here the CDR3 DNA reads TGTGCCAGCAGTTCTATGGGCCCGTGGGAGCAGTACTTC. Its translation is CASSSMGPWEQYF.

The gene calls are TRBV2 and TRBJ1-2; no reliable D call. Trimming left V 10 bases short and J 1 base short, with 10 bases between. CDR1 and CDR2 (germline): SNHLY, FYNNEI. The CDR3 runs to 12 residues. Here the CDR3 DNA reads TGTGCCACTAGTCGATTTAACTATGGCTACACCTTC. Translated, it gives CATSRFNYGYTF.

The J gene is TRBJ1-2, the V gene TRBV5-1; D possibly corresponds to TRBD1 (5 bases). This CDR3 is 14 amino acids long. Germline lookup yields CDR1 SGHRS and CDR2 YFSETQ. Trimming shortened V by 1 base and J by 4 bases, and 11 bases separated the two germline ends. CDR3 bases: TGCGCCAGCAGCTTGACGTTGGGGCCCTATGGCTACACCTTC. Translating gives CASSLTLGPYGYTF.

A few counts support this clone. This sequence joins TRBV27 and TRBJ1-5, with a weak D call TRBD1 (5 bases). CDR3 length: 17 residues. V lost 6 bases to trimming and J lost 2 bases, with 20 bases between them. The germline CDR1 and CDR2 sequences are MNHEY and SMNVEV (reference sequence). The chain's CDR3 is CASSPRQGGLRNQPQHF. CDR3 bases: TGTGCCAGCAGCCCCCGGCAGGGAGGACTTCGCAATCAGCCCCAGCATTTT.

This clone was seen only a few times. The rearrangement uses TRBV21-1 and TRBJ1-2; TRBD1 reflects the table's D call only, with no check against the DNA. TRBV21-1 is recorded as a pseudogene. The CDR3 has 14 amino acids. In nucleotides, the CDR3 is TGTGCCAGCAGCTCCCCAGATATTAACTATGGCTACACCTTC. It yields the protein CASSSPDINYGYTF.

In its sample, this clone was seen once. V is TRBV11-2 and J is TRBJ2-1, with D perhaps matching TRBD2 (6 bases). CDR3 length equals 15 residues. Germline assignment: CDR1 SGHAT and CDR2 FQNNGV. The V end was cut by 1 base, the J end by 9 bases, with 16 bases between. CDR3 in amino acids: CASSLGSGGNPEQFF. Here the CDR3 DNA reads TGTGCCAGCAGCTTAGGAAGCGGCGGGAACCCTGAGCAGTTCTTC.

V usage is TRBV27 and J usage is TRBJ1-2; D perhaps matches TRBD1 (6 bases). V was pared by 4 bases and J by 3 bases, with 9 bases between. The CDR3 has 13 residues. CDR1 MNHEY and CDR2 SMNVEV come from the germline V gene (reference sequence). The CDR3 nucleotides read TGTGCCAGCAGTTCGCCAGGGGACTATGGCTACACCTTC. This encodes CASSSPGDYGYTF.

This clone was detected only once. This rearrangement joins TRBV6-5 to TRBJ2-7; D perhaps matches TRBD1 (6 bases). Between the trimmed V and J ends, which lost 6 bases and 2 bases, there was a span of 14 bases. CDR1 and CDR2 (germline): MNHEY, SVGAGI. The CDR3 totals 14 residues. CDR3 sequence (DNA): TGTGCCAGCAGAATCAGACAGGTTACCTACGAGCAGTACTTC. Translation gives CASRIRQVTYEQYF.

The CDR3 loop reads CASSGGLGRAGNEQFF. Here the CDR3 DNA reads TGTGCCAGCAGTGGGGGCCTCGGGAGAGCAGGTAATGAGCAGTTCTTC. The rearrangement links TRBV2 to TRBJ2-1, with D maybe TRBD2 (6 bases). From germline, CDR1 is SNHLY and CDR2 FYNNEI. The germline V and J ends were trimmed by 4 bases and 7 bases, with 20 bases remaining between them. This CDR3 has 16 residues.

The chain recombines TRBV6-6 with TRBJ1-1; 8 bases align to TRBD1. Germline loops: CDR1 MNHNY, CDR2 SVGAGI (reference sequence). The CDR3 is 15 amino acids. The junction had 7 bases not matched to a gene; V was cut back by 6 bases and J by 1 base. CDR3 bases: TGTGCCAGCAGGGACAGGGCTTCGAAGAACACTGAAGCTTTCTTT. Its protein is CASRDRASKNTEAFF.

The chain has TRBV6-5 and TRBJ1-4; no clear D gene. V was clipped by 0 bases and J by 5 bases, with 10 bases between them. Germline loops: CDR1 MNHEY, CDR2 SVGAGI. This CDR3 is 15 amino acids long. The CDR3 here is CASSYSVGGNEKLFF. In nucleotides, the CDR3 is TGTGCCAGCAGTTACTCGGTTGGAGGGAATGAAAAACTGTTTTTT.

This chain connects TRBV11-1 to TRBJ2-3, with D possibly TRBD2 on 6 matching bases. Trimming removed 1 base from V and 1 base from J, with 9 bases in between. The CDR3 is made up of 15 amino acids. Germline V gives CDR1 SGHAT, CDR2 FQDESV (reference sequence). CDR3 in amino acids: CASSLGPGGTDTQYF. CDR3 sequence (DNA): TGTGCCAGCAGCTTAGGTCCGGGAGGCACAGATACGCAGTATTTT.

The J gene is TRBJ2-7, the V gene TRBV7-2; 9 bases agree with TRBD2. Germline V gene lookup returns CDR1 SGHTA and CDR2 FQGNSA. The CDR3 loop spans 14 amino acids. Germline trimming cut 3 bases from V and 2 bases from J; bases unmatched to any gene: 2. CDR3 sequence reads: CASSFGGRAYEQYF. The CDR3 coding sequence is TGTGCCAGCAGCTTTGGCGGGAGGGCCTACGAGCAGTACTTC.

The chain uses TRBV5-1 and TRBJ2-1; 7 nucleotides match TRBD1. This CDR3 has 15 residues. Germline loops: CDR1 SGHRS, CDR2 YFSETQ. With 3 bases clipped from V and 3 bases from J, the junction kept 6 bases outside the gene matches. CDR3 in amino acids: CASSYRDRFYNEQFF. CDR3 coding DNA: TGCGCCAGCAGCTACCGGGACAGATTCTACAATGAGCAGTTCTTC.